The sequence of this T cell receptor beta chain was determined in a study of blood T cell repertoires in COVID-19. Study background: The cDNA or gDNA used as material had been derived from T cells, B-cell-depleted T cells, or PBMCs.

This CDR3 has 12 residues. The V and J ends lost 5 bases and 3 bases respectively, with 7 bases between them. Germline lookup yields CDR1 MGHDK and CDR2 SYGVNS. Study processing details: Reference gene primer amplification yielded estimated nucleated cell counts. Repertoires were generated with immunoSEQ multiplex PCR, while TCRdb's copy carries only in-frame clones and drops some. The V and J calls and clone size were taken over from that table, and D and trimming were inferred from the DNA. The data hold 60,000 to 90,000 clones, with about 88% observed a single time. This clone was counted a single time.

The rearrangement uses TRBV25-1 and TRBJ1-2, with D hard to call. The sample comprised peripheral blood. The clonotype comes from a man in his 60s with COVID-19, enrolled during active disease. The CDR3 nucleotides are TGTGCCAGCAGTAATCAGGACTATGGCTACACCTTC. This sequence encodes CASSNQDYGYTF.